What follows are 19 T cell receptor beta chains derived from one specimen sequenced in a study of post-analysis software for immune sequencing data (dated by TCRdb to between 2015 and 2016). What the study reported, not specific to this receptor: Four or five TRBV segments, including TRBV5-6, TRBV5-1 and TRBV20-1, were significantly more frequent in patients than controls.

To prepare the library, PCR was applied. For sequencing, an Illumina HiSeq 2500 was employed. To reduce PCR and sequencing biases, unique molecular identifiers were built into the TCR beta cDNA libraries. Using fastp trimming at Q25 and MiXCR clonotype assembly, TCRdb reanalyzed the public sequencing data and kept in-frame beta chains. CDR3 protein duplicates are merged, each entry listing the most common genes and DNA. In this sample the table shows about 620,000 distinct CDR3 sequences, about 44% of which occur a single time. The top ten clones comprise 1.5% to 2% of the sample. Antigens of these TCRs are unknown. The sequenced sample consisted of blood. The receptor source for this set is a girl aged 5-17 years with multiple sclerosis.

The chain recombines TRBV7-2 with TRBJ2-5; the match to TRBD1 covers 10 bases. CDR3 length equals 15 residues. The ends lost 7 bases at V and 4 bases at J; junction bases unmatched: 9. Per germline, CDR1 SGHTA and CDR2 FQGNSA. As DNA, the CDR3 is TGTGCCAGCAACCCCCGGACAGGGGGGCGAGAGACCCAGTACTTC. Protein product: CASNPRTGGRETQYF.

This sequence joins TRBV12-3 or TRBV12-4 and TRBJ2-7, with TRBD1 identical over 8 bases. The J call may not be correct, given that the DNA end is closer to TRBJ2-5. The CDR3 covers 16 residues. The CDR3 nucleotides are TGTGCCAGCAGTTCGGACAGGGCCCTGCGGCAAGAGACCCAGTACTTC. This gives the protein CASSSDRALRQETQYF.

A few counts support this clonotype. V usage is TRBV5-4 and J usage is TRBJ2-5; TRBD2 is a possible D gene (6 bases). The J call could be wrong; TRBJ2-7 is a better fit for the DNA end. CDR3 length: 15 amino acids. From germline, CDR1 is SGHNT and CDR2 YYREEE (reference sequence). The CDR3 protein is CASSFSSGTAYEQYF. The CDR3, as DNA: TGTGCCAGCAGCTTCTCCTCCGGGACTGCTTACGAGCAGTACTTC.

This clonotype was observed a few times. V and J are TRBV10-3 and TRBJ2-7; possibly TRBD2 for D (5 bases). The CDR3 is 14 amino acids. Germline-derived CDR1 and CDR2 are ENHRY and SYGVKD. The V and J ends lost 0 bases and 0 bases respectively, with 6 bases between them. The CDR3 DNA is TGTGCCATCAGTGAGTCCGGGGACTCCTACGAGCAGTACTTC. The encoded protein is CAISESGDSYEQYF.

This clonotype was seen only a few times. Written as DNA, the CDR3 is TGTGCCAGCAGCATCCAGGGAGGGCAAGAGACCCAGTACTTC. The encoded protein is CASSIQGGQETQYF. The rearrangement uses TRBV7-3 and TRBJ2-5; TRBD2 agrees at 7 bases. V lost 5 bases to trimming and J lost 2 bases; unmatched junction nucleotides: 5. Germline V gene sequence: CDR1 SGHTA, CDR2 FQGTGA. This CDR3 is built from 14 residues.

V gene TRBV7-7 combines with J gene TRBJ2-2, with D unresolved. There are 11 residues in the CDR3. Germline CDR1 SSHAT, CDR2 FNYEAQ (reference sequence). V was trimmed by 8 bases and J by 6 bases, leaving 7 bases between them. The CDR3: CASQGSGELFF. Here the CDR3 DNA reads TGTGCCAGCCAAGGATCCGGGGAGCTGTTTTTT.

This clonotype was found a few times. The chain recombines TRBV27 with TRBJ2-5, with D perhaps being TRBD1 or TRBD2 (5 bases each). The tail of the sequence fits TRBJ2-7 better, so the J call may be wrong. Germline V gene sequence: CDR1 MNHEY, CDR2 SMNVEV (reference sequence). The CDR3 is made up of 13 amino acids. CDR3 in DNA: TGTGCCAGCAAGGAGGCAGGGCACTACGAGCAGTACTTC. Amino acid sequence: CASKEAGHYEQYF.

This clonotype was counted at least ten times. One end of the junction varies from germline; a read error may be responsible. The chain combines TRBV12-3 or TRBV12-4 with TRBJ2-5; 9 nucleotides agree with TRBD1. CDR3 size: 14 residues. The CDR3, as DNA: TGCGCCAGCAGCTTGGGACAGGGCCAAGAGACCCAGTACTTC. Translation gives CASSLGQGQETQYF.

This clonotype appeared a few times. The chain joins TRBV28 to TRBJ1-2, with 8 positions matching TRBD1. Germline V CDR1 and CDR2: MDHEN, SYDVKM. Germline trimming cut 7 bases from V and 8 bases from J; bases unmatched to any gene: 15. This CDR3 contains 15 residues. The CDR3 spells CASTLGAGGLSGYTF. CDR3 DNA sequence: TGTGCCAGCACCTTAGGGGCAGGGGGCTTGAGCGGCTACACCTTC.

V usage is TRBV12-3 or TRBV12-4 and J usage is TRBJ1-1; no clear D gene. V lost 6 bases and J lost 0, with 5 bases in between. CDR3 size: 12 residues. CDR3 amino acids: CASRLVNTEAFF. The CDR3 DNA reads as TGTGCCAGCAGGCTCGTGAACACTGAAGCTTTCTTT.

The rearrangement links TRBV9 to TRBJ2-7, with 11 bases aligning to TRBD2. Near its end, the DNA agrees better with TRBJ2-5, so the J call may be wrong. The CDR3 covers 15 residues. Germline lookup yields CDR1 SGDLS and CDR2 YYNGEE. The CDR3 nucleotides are TGTGCCAGCAGCTTGGGACTAGCGGAGGGCGGGACCCAGTACTTC. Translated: CASSLGLAEGGTQYF.

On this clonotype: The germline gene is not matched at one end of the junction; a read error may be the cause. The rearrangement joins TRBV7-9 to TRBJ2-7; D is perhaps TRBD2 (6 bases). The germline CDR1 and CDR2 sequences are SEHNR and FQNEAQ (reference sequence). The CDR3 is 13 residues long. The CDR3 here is CASLRDSTYEQYF. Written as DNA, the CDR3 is TGTGCCAGCTTACGGGACTCCACCTACGAGCAGTACTTT. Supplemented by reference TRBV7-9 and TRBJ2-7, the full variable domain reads DTGVSQNPRHKITKRGQNVTFRCDPISEHNRLYWYRQTLGQGPEFLTYFQNEAQLEKSRLLSDRFSAERPKGSFSTLEIQRTEQGDSAMYLCASLRDSTYEQYFGPGTRLTVT.

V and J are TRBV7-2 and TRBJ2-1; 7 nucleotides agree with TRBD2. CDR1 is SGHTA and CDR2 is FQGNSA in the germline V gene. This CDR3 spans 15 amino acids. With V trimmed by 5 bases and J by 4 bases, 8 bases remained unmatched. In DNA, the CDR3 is TGTGCCAGCAGCCCCACGGGGGGAGAATACAATGAGCAGTTCTTC. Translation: CASSPTGGEYNEQFF.

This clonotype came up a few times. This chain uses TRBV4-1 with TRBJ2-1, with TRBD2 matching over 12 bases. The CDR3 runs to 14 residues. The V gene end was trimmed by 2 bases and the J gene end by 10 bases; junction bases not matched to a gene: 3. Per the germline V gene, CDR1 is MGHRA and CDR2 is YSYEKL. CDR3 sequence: CASSQLAGGNEQFF. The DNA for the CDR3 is TGCGCCAGCAGCCAACTAGCGGGAGGGAACGAGCAGTTCTTC.

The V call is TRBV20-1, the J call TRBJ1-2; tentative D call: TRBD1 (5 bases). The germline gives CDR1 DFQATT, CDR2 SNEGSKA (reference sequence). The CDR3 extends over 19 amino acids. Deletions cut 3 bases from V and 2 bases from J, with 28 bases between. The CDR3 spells CSASQVLSAGTGVNYGYTF. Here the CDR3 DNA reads TGCAGTGCTAGTCAGGTTCTTTCAGCGGGGACGGGGGTCAACTATGGCTACACCTTC.

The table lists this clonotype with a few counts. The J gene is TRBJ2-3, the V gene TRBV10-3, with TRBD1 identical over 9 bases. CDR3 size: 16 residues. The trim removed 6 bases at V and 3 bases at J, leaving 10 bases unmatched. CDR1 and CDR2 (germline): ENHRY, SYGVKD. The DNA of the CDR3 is TGTGCCATCAGCGGGAGCCGGGACAGGGCGACAGATACGCAGTATTTT. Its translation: CAISGSRDRATDTQYF.

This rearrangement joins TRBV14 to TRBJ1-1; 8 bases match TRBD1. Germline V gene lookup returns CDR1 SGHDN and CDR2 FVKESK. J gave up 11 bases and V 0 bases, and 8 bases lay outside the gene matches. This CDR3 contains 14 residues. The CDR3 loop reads CASSQEGYWDRAFF. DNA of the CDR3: TGTGCCAGCAGCCAAGAGGGATACTGGGACAGGGCTTTCTTT.

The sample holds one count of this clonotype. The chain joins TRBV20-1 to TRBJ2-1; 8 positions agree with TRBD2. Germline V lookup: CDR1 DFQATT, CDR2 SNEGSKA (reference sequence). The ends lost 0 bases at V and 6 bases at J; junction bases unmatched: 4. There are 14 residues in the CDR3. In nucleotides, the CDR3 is TGCAGTGCTAGAGATAGCGGGGAACCCAATGAGCAGTTCTTC. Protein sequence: CSARDSGEPNEQFF.

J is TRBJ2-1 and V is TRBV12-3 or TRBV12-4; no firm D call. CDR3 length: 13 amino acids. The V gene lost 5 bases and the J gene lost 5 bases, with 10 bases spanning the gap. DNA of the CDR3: TGTGCCAGCAGTGGGTCTCGACACAATGAGCAGTTCTTC. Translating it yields CASSGSRHNEQFF.